This T cell receptor (beta chain) was captured by sequencing in a study of T cells in Graves' hyperthyroidism and ophthalmopathy. Ophthalmopathy patients had Clinical Activity Score at least 3, NOSPECS grade at least 4, duration under 3 months. Patients showing uncontrolled infection, other autoimmune disease, pregnancy or lactation were ineligible. Diagnoses rested on clinical symptoms, serum thyroxine and TRAb, thyroid ultrasound and orbital computed tomography. In its sample, this clonotype was seen many times. RNA transcripts were the template for amplifying TCR beta CDR3 regions. The study used the HTBI primer set for a first-round RT-PCR of the TCR CDR3. TCRdb used MiXCR to reprocess the multiplex PCR reads, holding one entry per CDR3 protein. Of 490,000 or so distinct CDR3 sequences listed, 15% to 20% are singletons. The TCR comes from a man aged 40-49 years with Graves' ophthalmopathy. Sequencing was performed on blood.

CDR3 in amino acids: CASSFGQTTQETQYF. CDR3 DNA sequence: TGTGCCAGCAGCTTCGGACAGACTACCCAAGAGACCCAGTACTTC. This sequence joins TRBV11-2 and TRBJ2-5, with D perhaps matching TRBD1 (6 bases). Germline loops: CDR1 SGHAT, CDR2 FQNNGV. The length of the CDR3 is 15 residues. V was shortened by 3 bases and J by 1 base, with 12 bases between the two germline ends.